Listed here are 27 T cell receptor beta chains from one sample, sequenced in a study of T cells in localized non-small cell lung cancer. Produced via immunoSEQ multiplex PCR; TCRdb's table is partial and in-frame only. The data show 30,000 or so clones, 80% to 95% seen once. This specimen was peripheral blood, taken before any cancer treatment. The origin of the receptors is a female donor older than 55 with stage I lung adenocarcinoma.

CDR3 sequence reads: CSVTDYDEQYF. Here the CDR3 DNA reads TGCAGTGTAACTGACTACGACGAGCAGTACTTC. V is TRBV20-1 and J is TRBJ2-7, with a possible D match to TRBD2 (5 bases). Germline lookup yields CDR1 DFQATT and CDR2 SNEGSKA (reference sequence). V lost 7 bases and J 5 bases, leaving 12 bases between the germline ends. CDR3 size: 11 residues.

V is TRBV19 and J is TRBJ2-1; 10 positions match TRBD1. The CDR3 runs to 17 residues. With 7 bases clipped from V and 5 bases from J, the junction kept 14 bases outside the gene matches. Germline V gene sequence: CDR1 LNHDA, CDR2 SQIVND (reference sequence). The CDR3 reads CASNLGPTGGRNNEQFF. In nucleotides, the CDR3 is TGTGCCAGTAACCTCGGACCGACAGGGGGCCGGAACAATGAGCAGTTCTTC.

The chain joins TRBV28 to TRBJ2-7; no reliable D call. This CDR3 region has 16 residues. Germline values: CDR1 MDHEN, CDR2 SYDVKM. V was pared by 2 bases and J by 2 bases, with 16 bases between. CDR3 protein: CASSLRLEFRAYEQYF. The CDR3 region has the DNA TGTGCCAGCAGTTTACGGCTAGAATTTAGGGCCTACGAGCAGTACTTC.

The genes are TRBV5-6 and TRBJ2-2; TRBD1 or TRBD2 may be the D gene (5 bases each). V shed 6 bases and J shed 4 bases, with 19 bases lying between them. Germline V gene sequence: CDR1 SGHDT, CDR2 YYEEEE. The CDR3 extends over 16 amino acids. The CDR3 DNA reads TGTGCCAGCACCCATATGTGGGGGATTGGCACCGGGGAGCTGTTTTTT. It is translated as CASTHMWGIGTGELFF. The full variable domain, in which reference TRBV5-6 and TRBJ2-2 provide the parts outside the CDR3, is DAGVTQSPTHLIKTRGQQVTLRCSPKSGHDTVSWYQQALGQGPQFIFQYYEEEERQRGNFPDRFSGHQFPNYSSELNVNALLLGDSALYLCASTHMWGIGTGELFFGEGSRLTVL.

The rearrangement uses TRBV27 and TRBJ1-5; the D gene is possibly TRBD1 (6 bases). There are 14 residues in the CDR3. The germline CDR1 and CDR2 sequences are MNHEY and SMNVEV (reference sequence). V lost 5 bases to trimming and J lost 7 bases, with 15 bases between them. The CDR3 region has the DNA TGTGCCAGCAGTGTATACAGGGATATACAGCCCCAGCATTTT. This sequence encodes CASSVYRDIQPQHF.

The genes are TRBV5-5 and TRBJ1-3, with 10 bases aligning to TRBD1. The CDR3 runs to 15 residues. CDR1 and CDR2 (germline): SGHKS, YYEKEE (reference sequence). V lost 6 bases to trimming and J lost 4 bases; unmatched junction nucleotides: 7. Written as DNA, the CDR3 is TGTGCCAGCAACTACGGGACAGGGGAAGGAAACACCATATATTTT. Encoded protein: CASNYGTGEGNTIYF.

The rearrangement joins TRBV18 to TRBJ2-7; 10 bases line up with TRBD1. CDR1 is KGHSH and CDR2 is LQKENI in the germline V gene. The CDR3 extends over 14 amino acids. Trimming cost V 4 bases and J 4 bases; bases outside gene matches: 4. For the CDR3, the DNA is TGTGCCAGCTCACTCGGACAGGGGGATTACGAGCAGTACTTC. It codes for CASSLGQGDYEQYF. Complete variable domain (other parts from reference TRBV18 and TRBJ2-7): NAGVMQNPRHLVRRRGQEARLRCSPMKGHSHVYWYRQLPEEGLKFMVYLQKENIIDESGMPKERFSAEFPKEGPSILRIQQVVRGDSAAYFCASSLGQGDYEQYFGPGTRLTVT.

This clone was observed once. The rearrangement links TRBV6-6 to TRBJ2-5; 7 bases match TRBD2. Germline V lookup: CDR1 MNHNY, CDR2 SVGAGI (reference sequence). The J segment lost 5 bases and the V segment lost 6 bases, leaving 9 bases of the junction unmatched. The CDR3 sequence is 14 residues long. The CDR3 DNA reads as TGTGCCAGCAGCCAAAGACTAGCTCAGGAGACCCAGTACTTC. This encodes CASSQRLAQETQYF.

The V and J genes are TRBV7-8 and TRBJ2-7; D is possibly TRBD2 (6 bases). Germline assignment: CDR1 SGHVS and CDR2 FQNEAQ. Trimming left V 4 bases short and J 4 bases short, with 14 bases between. The CDR3 has 14 residues. CDR3 sequence reads: CASSSPRELYEQYF. The CDR3 nucleotides read TGTGCCAGCAGCTCTCCTCGGGAGTTGTACGAGCAGTACTTC.

The V call is TRBV10-2, the J call TRBJ2-1, with 10 positions matching TRBD2. The V gene end was trimmed by 8 bases and the J gene end by 10 bases; junction bases not matched to a gene: 8. Germline V gives CDR1 WSHSY, CDR2 SAAADI. This CDR3 contains 13 residues. The CDR3 region has the DNA TGCGCCAGCCGGAGCGGGAGGGCGGGAGAGCAGTTCTTC. Translating it yields CASRSGRAGEQFF.

The J gene is TRBJ2-2, the V gene TRBV19, with 8 positions matching TRBD1. CDR1 is LNHDA and CDR2 is SQIVND in the germline V gene (reference sequence). The CDR3 is 14 amino acids. Trimming at V came to 2 bases and at J to 7 bases, leaving 3 bases not matched to a gene. The CDR3 here is CASSIQGAIGELFF. The DNA of the CDR3 is TGTGCCAGTAGTATACAGGGGGCAATCGGGGAGCTGTTTTTT. Based on the CDR3 plus reference TRBV19 and TRBJ2-2, the full variable domain is DGGITQSPKYLFRKEGQNVTLSCEQNLNHDAMYWYRQDPGQGLRLIYYSQIVNDFQKGDIAEGYSVSREKKESFPLTVTSAQKNPTAFYLCASSIQGAIGELFFGEGSRLTVL.

This chain connects TRBV2 to TRBJ2-7; D is unresolved. The CDR3 extends over 11 amino acids. Trimming shortened V by 9 bases and J by 0 bases, and 6 bases separated the two germline ends. Germline V gene data show CDR1 as SNHLY and CDR2 as FYNNEI. DNA of the CDR3: TGTGCCAGGCCGGGCTCCTACGAGCAGTACTTC. Translating it yields CARPGSYEQYF.

The V gene is TRBV5-1, the J gene TRBJ1-1; D is unresolved. CDR3 size: 13 residues. With 2 bases removed from V and 3 bases from J, the gap between germline ends came to 8 bases. CDR1 and CDR2 from the germline V gene are SGHRS and YFSETQ. The CDR3 protein is CASSFSADTEAFF. Written as DNA, the CDR3 is TGCGCCAGCAGCTTTTCGGCGGACACTGAAGCTTTCTTT.

V is TRBV4-1 and J is TRBJ2-1; D unclear. This CDR3 has 13 residues. The germline V gene has CDR1 MGHRA and CDR2 YSYEKL. V was trimmed by 2 bases and J by 7 bases, leaving 9 bases between them. As DNA, the CDR3 is TGCGCCAGCAGCCAAATTCCTCCTAATGAGCAGTTCTTC. This gives the protein CASSQIPPNEQFF.

The V call is TRBV6-1, the J call TRBJ2-2; D is perhaps TRBD1 (5 bases). CDR3 length: 14 amino acids. Germline values: CDR1 MNHNS, CDR2 SASEGT. V was trimmed by 2 bases and J by 7 bases, leaving 11 bases between them. The DNA for the CDR3 is TGTGCCAGCAGTGAATGGGGCTACGGCGGGGAGCTGTTTTTT. The encoded protein is CASSEWGYGGELFF.

The chain recombines TRBV4-1 with TRBJ2-3; D gene uncertain. Deletions cut 0 bases from V and 0 bases from J, with 10 bases between. Germline V gene data show CDR1 as MGHRA and CDR2 as YSYEKL. The CDR3 length is 16 residues. CDR3 bases: TGCGCCAGCAGCCAAGATACGGCTTCTAGCACAGATACGCAGTATTTT. Protein: CASSQDTASSTDTQYF.

This chain uses TRBV6-1 with TRBJ2-7, with unresolved D. The CDR3 sequence is 14 residues long. Trimming cost V 7 bases and J 5 bases, with 18 bases left between them. Germline V lookup: CDR1 MNHNS, CDR2 SASEGT. CDR3 residues: CASISGLVPHEQYF. In nucleotides, the CDR3 is TGTGCCAGCATCTCCGGCCTGGTTCCCCACGAGCAGTACTTC.

The chain combines TRBV6-5 with TRBJ1-1, with no clear D. The CDR3 runs to 13 residues. Germline V lookup: CDR1 MNHEY, CDR2 SVGAGI. V lost 0 bases, J lost 0 bases, and 2 bases lay in between. CDR3 region: CASSYSMNTEAFF. In nucleotides, the CDR3 is TGTGCCAGCAGTTACTCTATGAACACTGAAGCTTTCTTT.

This sequence joins TRBV11-2 and TRBJ2-3, with TRBD1 matching 7 bases. In germline, CDR1 is SGHAT, CDR2 FQNNGV. With 6 bases clipped from V and 4 bases from J, the junction kept 7 bases outside the gene matches. CDR3 length: 14 residues. CDR3 residues: CASRPGGSSDTQYF. The CDR3 nucleotides read TGTGCCAGCAGACCAGGGGGATCTTCAGATACGCAGTATTTT.

The chain couples TRBV28 to TRBJ1-5, with D tentatively TRBD1 (5 bases). The length of the CDR3 is 13 residues. Trimming left V 9 bases short and J 1 base short, with 10 bases between. In germline, CDR1 is MDHEN, CDR2 SYDVKM. CDR3 nucleotides: TGTGCCAGTTCCCGGGACAGCAATCAGCCCCAGCATTTT. Its protein is CASSRDSNQPQHF.

The rearrangement uses TRBV28 and TRBJ2-5; possible D gene TRBD1, 6 bases. V lost 3 bases and J lost 5, with 16 bases in between. This CDR3 comprises 15 residues. Germline lookup yields CDR1 MDHEN and CDR2 SYDVKM. The CDR3 here is CASSLAGGAWETQYF. The CDR3 DNA follows: TGTGCCAGCAGTTTGGCTGGGGGCGCATGGGAGACCCAGTACTTC.

The chain couples TRBV7-2 to TRBJ2-7, with 8 bases matching TRBD2. Germline-derived CDR1 and CDR2 are SGHTA and FQGNSA. V lost 3 bases to trimming and J lost 2 bases; unmatched junction nucleotides: 6. This CDR3 region has 15 residues. The CDR3 sequence: CASSFRREGAYEQYF. The DNA of the CDR3 is TGTGCCAGCAGCTTTCGTCGGGAGGGCGCCTACGAGCAGTACTTC.

This chain uses TRBV5-1 with TRBJ2-2; 8 bases agree with TRBD1. Losses at the gene ends were 2 bases for V and 6 bases for J; bases not matched to a gene: 3. The CDR3 spans 14 residues. From germline, CDR1 is SGHRS and CDR2 YFSETQ. CDR3 nucleotides: TGCGCCAGCAGCTTAGAGACAGGGGCCGGGGAGCTGTTTTTT. This encodes CASSLETGAGELFF.

This chain joins TRBV4-1 and TRBJ2-1; D might be TRBD2 (5 bases). V lost 1 base and J 7 bases, leaving 14 bases between the germline ends. This CDR3 contains 15 residues. Germline values: CDR1 MGHRA, CDR2 YSYEKL. CDR3 nucleotides: TGCGCCAGCAGCCAAGCACTAGGCTCCTCGAATGAGCAGTTCTTC. Its translation: CASSQALGSSNEQFF.

The V and J genes are TRBV6-5 and TRBJ1-2; D is perhaps TRBD1 (5 bases). The length of the CDR3 is 15 residues. V lost 3 bases to trimming and J lost 5 bases, with 16 bases between them. Germline-derived CDR1 and CDR2 are MNHEY and SVGAGI. CDR3 in amino acids: CASSYSSGQGYGYTF. The CDR3 bases are TGTGCCAGCAGTTATTCGTCGGGGCAGGGTTATGGCTACACCTTC.

This chain connects TRBV15 to TRBJ1-2; the D is unclear. The CDR3 runs to 14 residues. Deletions cut 1 base from V and 5 bases from J, with 11 bases between. Germline assignment: CDR1 LNHNV and CDR2 YYDKDF (reference sequence). CDR3 region: CATSRARTVYGYTF. CDR3 nucleotides: TGTGCCACCAGCAGAGCCAGGACGGTATATGGCTACACCTTC.

This CDR3 reads CASSFRGSGTQYF. CDR3 in DNA: TGTGCCAGCAGCTTCAGGGGGTCGGGGACCCAGTACTTC. The V call is TRBV11-2, the J call TRBJ2-5; 7 bases are shared with TRBD1. The CDR3 length is 13 residues. With 3 bases clipped from V and 7 bases from J, the junction kept 5 bases outside the gene matches. Germline lookup yields CDR1 SGHAT and CDR2 FQNNGV.